Below, 29 T cell receptor beta chains from the same sample are listed, as sequenced in a study of shared clonotypes between healthy human individuals. Sequenced by immunoSEQ multiplex PCR; TCRdb stores in-frame clones only, minus some. This table holds about half a million clones, 65% to 80% found once. Source material: PBMCs. These receptors originate from a middle-aged woman in good health. Some clones in this sample may be carry-over from other donors' samples.

The chain carries TRBV9 and TRBJ2-1; TRBD2 matches at 9 bases. The CDR3 is 17 residues long. Germline V gives CDR1 SGDLS, CDR2 YYNGEE. Trimming took 3 bases from V and 4 from J; bases not matched to a gene: 11. The CDR3 protein is CASSGPTGTSWYNEQFF. Here the CDR3 DNA reads TGTGCCAGCAGCGGACCAACCGGGACTAGCTGGTACAATGAGCAGTTCTTC.

CDR3 in amino acids: CASSSRTSTDTQYF. As DNA, the CDR3 is TGTGCCAGCAGCTCCAGGACGTCCACAGATACGCAGTATTTT. The chain joins TRBV5-4 to TRBJ2-3; D is undetermined. Looked up from germline, CDR1 is SGHNT and CDR2 is YYREEE (reference sequence). This CDR3 contains 14 residues. V was cut by 3 bases and J by 2 bases, with 10 bases left in between.

This clone appeared a single time. The genes are TRBV28 and TRBJ1-2, with 8 bases matching TRBD1. The J segment lost 7 bases and the V segment lost 3 bases, leaving 13 bases of the junction unmatched. Germline CDR1 MDHEN, CDR2 SYDVKM. The CDR3 length is 16 residues. CDR3: CASSFMGQGAGFGYTF. Here the CDR3 DNA reads TGTGCCAGCAGTTTTATGGGGCAGGGGGCGGGTTTTGGCTACACCTTC.

In this sample, this clone turned up once. The V and J genes are TRBV19 and TRBJ2-5; D not certain. The V end lost 3 bases, the J end lost 4 bases, and 6 bases lay between the germline ends. CDR1 LNHDA and CDR2 SQIVND come from the germline V gene (reference sequence). This CDR3 has 12 residues. As DNA, the CDR3 is TGTGCCAGTAGTATGTGGGGAGAGACCCAGTACTTC. As protein: CASSMWGETQYF.

With respect to this clone: Other DNA variants within this sample encode the same CDR3. The chain links TRBV28 to TRBJ2-2; either TRBD1 or TRBD2 may supply D (6 bases each). The CDR3 runs 15 residues. Trimming shortened V by 3 bases and J by 2 bases, and 10 bases separated the two germline ends. The V gene's germline CDR1 is MDHEN and CDR2 SYDVKM. The chain's CDR3 is CASSFRGTNTGELFF. The DNA for the CDR3 is TGTGCCAGCAGTTTTCGCGGGACAAACACCGGGGAGCTGTTTTTT.

This chain joins TRBV2 and TRBJ1-2; a possible D gene is TRBD1 (5 bases). CDR3 length: 13 residues. The ends were cut back, 4 bases at V and 5 bases at J, with 11 bases in the middle. Germline V gene data show CDR1 as SNHLY and CDR2 as FYNNEI. The CDR3, as DNA: TGTGCCAGCAGTGGGGCAGGGAGGTATGGCTACACCTTC. This encodes CASSGAGRYGYTF.

The V gene is TRBV5-6, the J gene TRBJ1-6, with D possibly being TRBD1 (6 bases). There are 13 residues in the CDR3. Deletions cut 6 bases from V and 15 bases from J, with 19 bases between. Germline V gene sequence: CDR1 SGHDT, CDR2 YYEEEE. CDR3 sequence: CASTLAQQGYLHF. The CDR3 DNA is TGTGCCAGCACGTTGGCCCAACAGGGATACCTCCACTTT.

The chain recombines TRBV9 with TRBJ2-1; 8 bases are shared with TRBD2. The CDR3 runs to 15 residues. J was trimmed by 6 bases and V by 4 bases; bases with no gene match: 9. The V gene's germline CDR1 is SGDLS and CDR2 YYNGEE. DNA for the CDR3: TGTGCCAGCAGCCCGGGTGGCGGGAGGCTCAATGAGCAGTTCTTC. It translates to CASSPGGGRLNEQFF.

The rearrangement joins TRBV19 to TRBJ2-5, with a weak D call TRBD1 (6 bases). Germline lookup yields CDR1 LNHDA and CDR2 SQIVND (reference sequence). V lost 3 bases, J lost 2 bases, and 7 bases lay in between. The CDR3 has 13 amino acids. CDR3 nucleotide sequence: TGTGCCAGTAGTATCGACAGGCAAGAGACCCAGTACTTC. Protein product: CASSIDRQETQYF.

The rearrangement links TRBV2 to TRBJ1-2; D is perhaps TRBD1 (5 bases). The germline V gene has CDR1 SNHLY and CDR2 FYNNEI. CDR3 length: 15 amino acids. V shed 8 bases and J shed 8 bases, with 24 bases lying between them. The CDR3 nucleotides read TGTGCCAGCCGAGTAGGCCGGGGCGGGGTAGACGGCTACACCTTC. Translating it yields CASRVGRGGVDGYTF. The full variable domain, with the rest looked up from reference TRBV2 and TRBJ1-2, is EPEVTQTPSHQVTQMGQEVILRCVPISNHLYFYWYRQILGQKVEFLVSFYNNEISEKSEIFDDQFSVERPDGSNFTLKIRSTKLEDSAMYFCASRVGRGGVDGYTFGSGTRLTVV.

As regards this clone: Other DNA sequences in this sample translate to the same CDR3. For the CDR3, the DNA is TGTGCCAGCTCGCAAAACTCCTACGAGCAGTACTTC. Protein product: CASSQNSYEQYF. This chain joins TRBV18 and TRBJ2-7; D is ambiguous. Trimming pared 6 bases from V and 0 bases from J, leaving 6 bases between. The germline V gene has CDR1 KGHSH and CDR2 LQKENI. The CDR3 contains 12 residues.

The rearrangement links TRBV6-5 to TRBJ2-5; 8 bases agree with TRBD1. V lost 6 bases to trimming and J lost 1 base; unmatched junction nucleotides: 7. This CDR3 has 15 residues. CDR1 and CDR2 (germline): MNHEY, SVGAGI. In nucleotides, the CDR3 is TGTGCCAGCAGGCCGGGACAGGTATCCCAAGAGACCCAGTACTTC. Translated, it gives CASRPGQVSQETQYF.

This sequence joins TRBV12-5 and TRBJ2-1; D is uncertain. The CDR3 covers 14 residues. Germline V CDR1 and CDR2: LGHNT, FRNRAP. V lost 6 bases, J lost 4 bases, and 13 bases lay in between. CDR3 region: CASGTGGVYNEQFF. The CDR3 coding sequence is TGTGCTAGTGGCACTGGTGGTGTATACAATGAGCAGTTCTTC.

This clone has a single count. An end of the junction does not agree with germline; a read error may underlie this. The rearrangement uses TRBV15 and TRBJ2-7, with D perhaps TRBD1 or TRBD2 (6 bases each). This CDR3 contains 17 residues. Germline V gene sequence: CDR1 LNHNV, CDR2 YYDKDF (reference sequence). The CDR3 nucleotides are TGTGCCACCACCAGAGAATCTTCCGGGGGCCTTACCTACGAGCAGTACTTC. Amino acids: CATTRESSGGLTYEQYF.

The chain recombines TRBV29-1 with TRBJ2-1, with 7 bases aligning to TRBD2. V lost 6 bases to trimming and J lost 9 bases; unmatched junction nucleotides: 11. Germline V gene data show CDR1 as SQVTM and CDR2 as ANQGSEA. This CDR3 is built from 13 residues. CDR3 sequence reads: CSVRVGGFGEQFF. The CDR3 DNA reads TGCAGCGTGAGGGTCGGGGGGTTCGGTGAGCAGTTCTTC.

The genes are TRBV10-3 and TRBJ1-2; the D gene is possibly TRBD1 (6 bases). V lost 8 bases to trimming and J lost 4 bases, with 17 bases between them. Germline CDR1 reads ENHRY; CDR2 reads SYGVKD. This CDR3 contains 14 residues. DNA of the CDR3: TGTGCCATCTCGACGGACAGCCTTTTCTATGGCTACACCTTC. Its protein is CAISTDSLFYGYTF.

The genes are TRBV27 and TRBJ2-7; TRBD2 aligns across 12 bases. The CDR3 spans 15 residues. Germline V CDR1 and CDR2: MNHEY, SMNVEV (reference sequence). Germline trimming cut 5 bases from V and 3 bases from J; bases unmatched to any gene: 5. The CDR3 sequence is CASSPGLAGLYEQYF. DNA for the CDR3: TGTGCCAGCAGTCCCGGACTAGCGGGACTCTACGAGCAGTACTTC.

The genes are TRBV5-8 and TRBJ2-3; TRBD1 matches 7 bases. Looked up from germline, CDR1 is SGHTS and CDR2 is YDEGEE. Trimming at V came to 3 bases and at J to 1 base, leaving 14 bases not matched to a gene. The CDR3 runs to 18 residues. The CDR3 nucleotides are TGTGCCAGCAGCTCCACAGGGGTAGGGACCCAGGGCACAGATACGCAGTATTTT. It specifies CASSSTGVGTQGTDTQYF.

The chain couples TRBV28 to TRBJ1-2, with 9 positions matching TRBD1. V dropped 7 bases and J dropped 1; count of bases not matched to a gene: 10. Per germline, CDR1 MDHEN and CDR2 SYDVKM. The CDR3 has 16 amino acids. CDR3 in DNA: TGTGCCAGCATCCGGTCTCCGGGACAGGGTAACTATGGCTACACCTTC. It encodes CASIRSPGQGNYGYTF.

The chain combines TRBV9 with TRBJ2-7; no clear D. The CDR3 is 13 amino acids. Trimming removed 4 bases at V and 0 bases at J, with 8 bases between. The germline CDR1 and CDR2 sequences are SGDLS and YYNGEE. The CDR3 DNA is TGTGCCAGCAGCCCCCGATCCTCCTACGAGCAGTACTTC. Translating gives CASSPRSSYEQYF.

V gene TRBV4-1 combines with J gene TRBJ1-2, with D tentatively TRBD1 (6 bases). Per germline, CDR1 MGHRA and CDR2 YSYEKL. V was trimmed by 4 bases and J by 6 bases, leaving 27 bases between them. The CDR3 extends over 18 amino acids. CDR3 coding DNA: TGCGCCAGCAGCCGAAGGATTACGACGGGGGCAGGGGAGAATGGCTACACCTTC. As protein: CASSRRITTGAGENGYTF.

The chain links TRBV27 to TRBJ1-1; a possible D gene is TRBD1 (6 bases). Deletions cut 3 bases from V and 3 bases from J, with 11 bases between. There are 14 residues in the CDR3. Germline V CDR1 and CDR2: MNHEY, SMNVEV (reference sequence). CDR3 coding DNA: TGTGCCAGCAGTTTTAGGGGGGGACACACTGAAGCTTTCTTT. Protein sequence: CASSFRGGHTEAFF.

In this sample, this clone turned up many times. The chain couples TRBV7-9 to TRBJ2-1, with 8 bases that match TRBD2. Germline V CDR1 and CDR2: SEHNR, FQNEAQ (reference sequence). V gave up 5 bases and J gave up 4 bases; unmatched junction bases: 10. The CDR3 extends over 16 amino acids. The CDR3 DNA is TGTGCCAGCAGCCCCCGGGGGGGATCTCGGTACAATGAGCAGTTCTTC. It yields the protein CASSPRGGSRYNEQFF.

The rearrangement uses TRBV7-6 and TRBJ2-1, with D uncertain. Germline CDR1 is SGHVS and CDR2 is FNYEAQ. The CDR3 runs to 11 residues. Trimming left V 1 base short and J 10 bases short, with 5 bases between. The CDR3 DNA reads TGTGCCAGCAGCTTAGGGACCGAGCAGTTCTTC. Amino acid sequence: CASSLGTEQFF.

The chain combines TRBV5-4 with TRBJ2-3, with 7 bases aligning to TRBD1. Germline trimming cut 4 bases from V and 0 bases from J; bases unmatched to any gene: 2. The CDR3 is 14 residues long. Germline V gene sequence: CDR1 SGHNT, CDR2 YYREEE (reference sequence). This chain's CDR3 is CASSMTGSTDTQYF. CDR3 DNA: TGTGCCAGCAGCATGACAGGGAGCACAGATACGCAGTATTTT.

The chain has TRBV11-2 and TRBJ1-1, with D perhaps matching TRBD1 (6 bases). Trimming cost V 2 bases and J 7 bases, with 14 bases left between them. From germline, CDR1 is SGHAT and CDR2 FQNNGV. The length of the CDR3 is 14 residues. The DNA of the CDR3 is TGTGCCAGCAGCTTACAAGGGGGTGGGTATGAAGCTTTCTTT. Protein sequence: CASSLQGGGYEAFF.

A note on this clone: With only one base between it and a far larger clone, this is likely a read error. The V gene is TRBV7-9, the J gene TRBJ1-1; D is undetermined. CDR3 length equals 12 residues. The germline CDR1 and CDR2 sequences are SEHNR and FQNEAQ (reference sequence). CDR3 sequence: CAGSLMNTEAFF. CDR3 nucleotides: TGTGCCGGCAGCTTAATGAACACTGAAGCTTTCTTT.

The chain has TRBV5-1 and TRBJ2-7, with a possible D match to TRBD2 (6 bases). V was cut by 2 bases and J by 6 bases, with 9 bases left in between. CDR3 length equals 12 residues. From germline, CDR1 is SGHRS and CDR2 YFSETQ. CDR3 in amino acids: CASSLDGGEQYF. CDR3 DNA sequence: TGCGCCAGCAGCTTAGACGGGGGCGAGCAGTACTTC. Combining the CDR3 with reference TRBV5-1 and TRBJ2-7 gives the whole variable domain KAGVTQTPRYLIKTRGQQVTLSCSPISGHRSVSWYQQTPGQGLQFLFEYFSETQRNKGNFPGRFSGRQFSNSRSEMNVSTLELGDSALYLCASSLDGGEQYFGPGTRLTVT.

This clone turned up a few times. The chain carries TRBV18 and TRBJ2-7; D gene unclear. CDR1 is KGHSH, CDR2 LQKENI, per germline. This CDR3 has 11 residues. V was shortened by 5 bases and J by 6 bases, with 8 bases between the two germline ends. The CDR3 protein is CASSAPFEQYF. The CDR3 DNA is TGTGCCAGCTCAGCGCCTTTCGAGCAGTACTTC.